One sample yielded the 18 T cell receptor beta chains listed below, sequenced in a study of blood T cell repertoires in COVID-19. TCRdb's copy holds only in-frame clones and misses some; the assay was immunoSEQ multiplex PCR. The sample holds 110,000 to 150,000 clones, around 89% seen once. Sequencing input: peripheral blood. The receptors shown here come from a woman aged 80 or older with acute or convalescent COVID-19.

The CDR3: CASSLGSTQRETQYF. Here the CDR3 DNA reads TGCGCCAGCAGCCTCGGATCGACCCAGCGGGAGACCCAGTACTTC. The J gene is TRBJ2-5, the V gene TRBV4-1; the D gene is possibly TRBD2 (5 bases). This CDR3 is 15 amino acids long. Trimming took off 4 bases at V and 5 bases at J, with 17 bases between the two ends. Germline lookup yields CDR1 MGHRA and CDR2 YSYEKL.

In nucleotides, the CDR3 is TGTGCCAGCTCACCAGGGACAGGGAGGGCCCAAAATTCACCCCTCCACTTT. Translating gives CASSPGTGRAQNSPLHF. The V and J genes are TRBV18 and TRBJ1-6, with TRBD1 matching over 9 bases. After removal of 2 bases from V and 7 bases from J, the junction contained 9 bases not matched to a gene. This CDR3 contains 17 residues. Germline CDR1 is KGHSH and CDR2 is LQKENI.

This clone has only one observation. The rearrangement joins TRBV6-5 to TRBJ1-1; TRBD1 matches 8 bases. From germline, CDR1 is MNHEY and CDR2 SVGAGI. V lost 2 bases, J lost 7 bases, and 9 bases stayed unmatched. The CDR3 consists of 15 residues. The CDR3 is CASSYGMTGVGEAFF. DNA of the CDR3: TGTGCCAGCAGTTACGGGATGACAGGGGTAGGTGAAGCTTTCTTT.

CDR3 sequence reads: CASSQVPPGLQAKNIQYF. CDR3 DNA sequence: TGTGCCAGCAGCCAAGTCCCCCCCGGACTCCAAGCCAAAAACATTCAGTACTTC. The chain has TRBV3-1 (or the pseudogene TRBV3-2) and TRBJ2-4, with D maybe TRBD2 (5 bases). V lost 1 base, J lost 0 bases, and 16 bases lay in between. This CDR3 is built from 18 residues. The germline gives CDR1 LGHDT, CDR2 YNNKEL (reference sequence).

This clone was detected only a few times. The chain links TRBV9 to TRBJ2-2; D is ambiguous. V lost 0 bases to trimming and J lost 0 bases, with 9 bases between them. CDR1 is SGDLS and CDR2 is YYNGEE in the germline V gene. The CDR3 is made up of 16 amino acids. The CDR3 DNA follows: TGTGCCAGCAGCGTAGAAGCGCATGCGAACACCGGGGAGCTGTTTTTT. It is translated as CASSVEAHANTGELFF. Filled out from reference TRBV9 and TRBJ2-2, the complete variable domain reads DSGVTQTPKHLITATGQRVTLRCSPRSGDLSVYWYQQSLDQGLQFLIQYYNGEERAKGNILERFSAQQFPDLHSELNLSSLELGDSALYFCASSVEAHANTGELFFGEGSRLTVL.

The chain carries TRBV9 and TRBJ2-7, with a tentative D call TRBD1 (6 bases). Germline assignment: CDR1 SGDLS and CDR2 YYNGEE. The V and J ends lost 0 bases and 0 bases respectively, with 10 bases between them. The CDR3 consists of 15 residues. Here the CDR3 reads CASSVGGTSSYEQYF. CDR3 DNA sequence: TGTGCCAGCAGCGTAGGGGGGACAAGCTCCTACGAGCAGTACTTC.

The V and J genes are TRBV10-3 and TRBJ1-5; D gene ambiguous. Trimming removed 5 bases from V and 6 bases from J, with 11 bases in between. Germline lookup yields CDR1 ENHRY and CDR2 SYGVKD. This CDR3 spans 13 amino acids. The CDR3 loop is CAISPQEAQPQHF. The CDR3 nucleotides are TGTGCCATCAGTCCCCAGGAAGCTCAGCCCCAGCATTTT.

The CDR3 DNA is TGCAGCGCCCGACAGGGGGAAGAGACCCAGTACTTC. Protein sequence: CSARQGEETQYF. The rearrangement uses TRBV29-1 and TRBJ2-5; 9 positions match TRBD1. This CDR3 contains 12 residues. CDR1 and CDR2 from the germline V gene are SQVTM and ANQGSEA. V was pared by 7 bases and J by 3 bases, with 3 bases of the junction left unmatched.

V is TRBV7-9 and J is TRBJ1-1, with D tentatively TRBD1 (5 bases). CDR1 is SEHNR and CDR2 is FQNEAQ in the germline V gene (reference sequence). The ends were cut back, 5 bases at V and 5 bases at J, with 12 bases in the middle. This CDR3 spans 13 amino acids. CDR3 protein: CASSPDGGTEAFF. CDR3 nucleotide sequence: TGTGCCAGCAGCCCAGACGGGGGTACTGAAGCTTTCTTT.

This chain links TRBV30 with TRBJ1-4, with 10 bases fitting TRBD1. There are 17 residues in the CDR3. Germline V gene data show CDR1 as GTSNPN and CDR2 as SVGIG (reference sequence). The V gene end was trimmed by 3 bases and the J gene end by 6 bases; junction bases not matched to a gene: 13. The CDR3 here is CAWSEPHRGTGDEKLFF. Written as DNA, the CDR3 is TGTGCCTGGAGCGAACCTCATCGAGGGACAGGGGATGAAAAACTGTTTTTT.

The gene calls are TRBV7-8 and TRBJ1-2; the D is unclear. This CDR3 is built from 14 residues. Germline V gives CDR1 SGHVS, CDR2 FQNEAQ. Trimming cost V 5 bases and J 4 bases, with 14 bases left between them. The CDR3 loop reads CASSQTRNSYGYTF. In nucleotides, the CDR3 is TGTGCCAGCAGCCAAACAAGAAATTCCTATGGCTACACCTTC.

V and J are TRBV7-9 and TRBJ1-4; the D is unclear. The ends were cut back, 3 bases at V and 4 bases at J, with 9 bases in the middle. Per germline, CDR1 SEHNR and CDR2 FQNEAQ (reference sequence). The CDR3 totals 14 residues. This CDR3 reads CASSFPTGNEKLFF. The DNA of the CDR3 is TGTGCCAGCAGCTTCCCGACGGGTAATGAAAAACTGTTTTTT.

The DNA of the CDR3 is TGTGCCAGCAGCTCAGATAAACCGGGGACAGGAAACGAAAAACTGTTTTTT. This codes for CASSSDKPGTGNEKLFF. The chain combines TRBV5-6 with TRBJ1-4; TRBD1 matches at 8 bases. Germline assignment: CDR1 SGHDT and CDR2 YYEEEE. V was pared by 3 bases and J by 8 bases, with 15 bases of the junction left unmatched. CDR3 length: 17 residues.

This clone was counted only a few times. This chain connects TRBV15 to TRBJ1-4, with D possibly being TRBD1 (5 bases). There are 14 residues in the CDR3. Looked up from germline, CDR1 is LNHNV and CDR2 is YYDKDF (reference sequence). The V and J ends lost 1 base and 7 bases respectively, with 10 bases between them. CDR3 sequence: CATSRGGGGEKLFF. The CDR3 bases are TGTGCCACCAGCAGAGGTGGGGGGGGTGAAAAACTGTTTTTT.

This clone has a single count. The chain carries TRBV4-1 and TRBJ2-1; 10 nucleotides match TRBD2. Trimming at V came to 3 bases and at J to 0 bases, leaving 2 bases not matched to a gene. CDR1 and CDR2 (germline): MGHRA, YSYEKL. The CDR3 loop spans 16 amino acids. This CDR3 reads CASSHASGGSYNEQFF. Here the CDR3 DNA reads TGCGCCAGCAGCCATGCTAGCGGGGGCTCCTACAATGAGCAGTTCTTC.

V usage is TRBV2 and J usage is TRBJ1-4; the D is unclear. This CDR3 is built from 13 residues. Trimming cost V 6 bases and J 2 bases, with 7 bases left between them. Germline loops: CDR1 SNHLY, CDR2 FYNNEI. The CDR3 loop reads CASRSNTNEKLFF. CDR3 coding DNA: TGTGCCAGCAGGTCTAATACTAATGAAAAACTGTTTTTT.

The CDR3: CASSQEASYSYEQYF. The CDR3 bases are TGTGCCAGCAGCCAAGAGGCCAGTTATTCCTACGAGCAGTACTTC. V is TRBV4-2 and J is TRBJ2-7; D is ambiguous. Germline V gene sequence: CDR1 LGHNA, CDR2 YNFKEQ. This CDR3 is built from 15 residues. V was trimmed by 0 bases and J by 1 base, leaving 10 bases between them.

This chain connects TRBV11-2 to TRBJ1-1; possible D gene TRBD1, 5 bases. Germline CDR1 reads SGHAT; CDR2 reads FQNNGV. There are 13 residues in the CDR3. V was pared by 5 bases and J by 1 base, with 8 bases between. This CDR3 is CASSTQGNTEAFF. As DNA, the CDR3 is TGTGCCAGCAGCACCCAGGGGAACACTGAAGCTTTCTTT.